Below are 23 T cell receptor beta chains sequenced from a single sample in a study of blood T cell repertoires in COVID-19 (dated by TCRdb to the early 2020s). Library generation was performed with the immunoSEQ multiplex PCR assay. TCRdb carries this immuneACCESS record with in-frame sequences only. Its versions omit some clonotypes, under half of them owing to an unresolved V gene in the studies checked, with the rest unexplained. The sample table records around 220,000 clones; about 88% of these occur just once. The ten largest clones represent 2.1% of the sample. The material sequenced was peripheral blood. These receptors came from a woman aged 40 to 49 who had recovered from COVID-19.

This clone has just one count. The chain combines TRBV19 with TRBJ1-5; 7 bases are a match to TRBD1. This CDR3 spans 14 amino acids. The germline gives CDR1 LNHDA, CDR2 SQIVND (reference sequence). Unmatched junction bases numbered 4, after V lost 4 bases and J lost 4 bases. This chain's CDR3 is CASSNRGLNQPQHF. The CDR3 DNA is TGTGCCAGTAGTAACAGGGGACTTAATCAGCCCCAGCATTTT.

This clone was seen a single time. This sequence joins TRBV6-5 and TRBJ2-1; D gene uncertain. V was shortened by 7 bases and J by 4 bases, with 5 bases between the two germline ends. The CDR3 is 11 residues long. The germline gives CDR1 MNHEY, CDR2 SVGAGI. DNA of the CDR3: TGTGCCAGCACTATTTACAATGAGCAGTTCTTC. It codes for CASTIYNEQFF.

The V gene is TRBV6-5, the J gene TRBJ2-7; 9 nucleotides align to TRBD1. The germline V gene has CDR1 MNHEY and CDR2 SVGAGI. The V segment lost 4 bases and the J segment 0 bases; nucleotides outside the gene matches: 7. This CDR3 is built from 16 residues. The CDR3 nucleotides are TGTGCCAGCAGTTGGGACCGGGACAGGGCCTCCTACGAGCAGTACTTC. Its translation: CASSWDRDRASYEQYF.

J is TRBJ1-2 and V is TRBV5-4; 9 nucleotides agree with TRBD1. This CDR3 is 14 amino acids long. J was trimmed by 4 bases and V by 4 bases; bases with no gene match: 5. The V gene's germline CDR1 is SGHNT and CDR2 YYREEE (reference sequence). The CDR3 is CASSGTGLIYGYTF. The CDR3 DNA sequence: TGTGCCAGCAGCGGGACAGGGTTGATCTATGGCTACACCTTC.

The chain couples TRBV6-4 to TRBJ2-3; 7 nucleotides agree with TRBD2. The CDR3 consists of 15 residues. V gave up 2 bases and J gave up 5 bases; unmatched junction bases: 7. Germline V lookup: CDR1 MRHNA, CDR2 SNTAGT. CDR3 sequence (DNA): TGTGCCAGCAGTGACGGAGGGGCGGGGGTAGATACGCAGTATTTT. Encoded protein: CASSDGGAGVDTQYF.

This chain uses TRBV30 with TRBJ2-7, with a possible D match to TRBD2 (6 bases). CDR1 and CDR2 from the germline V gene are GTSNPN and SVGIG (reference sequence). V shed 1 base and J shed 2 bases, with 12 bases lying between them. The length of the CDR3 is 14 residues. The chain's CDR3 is CAWSDAGLTYEQYF. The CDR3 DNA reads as TGTGCCTGGAGTGACGCGGGGCTAACCTACGAGCAGTACTTC.

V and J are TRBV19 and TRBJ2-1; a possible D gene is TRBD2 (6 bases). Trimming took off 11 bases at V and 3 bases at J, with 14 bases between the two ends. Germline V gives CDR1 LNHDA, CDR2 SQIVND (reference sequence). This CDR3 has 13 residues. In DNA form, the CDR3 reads TGTGCCTCAGGAGGGGCTTTCTACAATGAGCAGTTCTTC. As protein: CASGGAFYNEQFF.

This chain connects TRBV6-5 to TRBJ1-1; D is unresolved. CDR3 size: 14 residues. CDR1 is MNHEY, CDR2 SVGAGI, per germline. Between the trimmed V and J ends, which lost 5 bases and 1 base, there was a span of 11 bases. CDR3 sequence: CASSRPGENTEAFF. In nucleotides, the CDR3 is TGTGCCAGCAGTCGACCGGGAGAGAACACTGAAGCTTTCTTT.

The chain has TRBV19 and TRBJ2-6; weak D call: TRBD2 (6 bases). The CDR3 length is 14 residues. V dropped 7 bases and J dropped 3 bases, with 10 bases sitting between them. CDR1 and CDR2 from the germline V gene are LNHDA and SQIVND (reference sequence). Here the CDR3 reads CASTPGSGANVLTF. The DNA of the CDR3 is TGTGCCAGTACTCCCGGGAGTGGGGCCAACGTCCTGACTTTC.

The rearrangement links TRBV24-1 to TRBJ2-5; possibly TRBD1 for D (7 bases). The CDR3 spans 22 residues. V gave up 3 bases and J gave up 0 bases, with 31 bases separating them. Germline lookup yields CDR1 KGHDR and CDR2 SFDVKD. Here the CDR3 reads CATSDPRTNQGGGHLYQETQYF. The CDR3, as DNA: TGTGCCACCAGTGATCCCCGAACAAATCAAGGAGGGGGCCACTTGTACCAAGAGACCCAGTACTTC.

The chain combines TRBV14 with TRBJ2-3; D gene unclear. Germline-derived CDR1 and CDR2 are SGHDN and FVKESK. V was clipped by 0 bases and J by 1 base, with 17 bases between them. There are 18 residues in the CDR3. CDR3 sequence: CASSQDPGPFTGTDTQYF. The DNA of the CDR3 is TGTGCCAGCAGCCAAGATCCTGGGCCGTTCACAGGCACAGATACGCAGTATTTT. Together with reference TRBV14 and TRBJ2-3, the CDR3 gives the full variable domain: EAGVTQFPSHSVIEKGQTVTLRCDPISGHDNLYWYRRVMGKEIKFLLHFVKESKQDESGMPNNRFLAERTGGTYSTLKVQPAELEDSGVYFCASSQDPGPFTGTDTQYFGPGTRLTVL.

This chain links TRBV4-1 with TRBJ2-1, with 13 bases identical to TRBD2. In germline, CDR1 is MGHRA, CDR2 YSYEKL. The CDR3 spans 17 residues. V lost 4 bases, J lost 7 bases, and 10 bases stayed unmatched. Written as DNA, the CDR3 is TGCGCCAGCAGCCGACCGGGACTAGCGGGAACGGTAAATGAGCAGTTCTTC. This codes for CASSRPGLAGTVNEQFF.

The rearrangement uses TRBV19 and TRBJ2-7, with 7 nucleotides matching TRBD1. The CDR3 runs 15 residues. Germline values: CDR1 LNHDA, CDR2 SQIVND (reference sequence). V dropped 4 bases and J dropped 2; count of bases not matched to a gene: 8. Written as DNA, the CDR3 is TGTGCCAGTAGTAGATCCGGGACAGATACCTACGAGCAGTACTTC. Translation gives CASSRSGTDTYEQYF.

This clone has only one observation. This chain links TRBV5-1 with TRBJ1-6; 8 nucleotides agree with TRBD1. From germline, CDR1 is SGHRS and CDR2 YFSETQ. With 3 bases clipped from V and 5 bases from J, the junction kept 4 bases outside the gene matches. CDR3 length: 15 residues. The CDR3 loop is CASSYSGGNNSPLHF. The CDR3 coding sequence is TGCGCCAGCAGCTATTCAGGGGGCAATAATTCACCCCTCCACTTT.

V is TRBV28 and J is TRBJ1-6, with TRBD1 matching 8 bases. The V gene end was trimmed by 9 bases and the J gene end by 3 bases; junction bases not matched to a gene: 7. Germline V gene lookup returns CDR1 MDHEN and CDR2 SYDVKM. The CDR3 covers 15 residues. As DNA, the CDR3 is TGTGCCAGTACCCGGACAGGGATCTATAATTCACCCCTCCACTTT. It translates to CASTRTGIYNSPLHF. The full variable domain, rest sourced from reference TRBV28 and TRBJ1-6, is DVKVTQSSRYLVKRTGEKVFLECVQDMDHENMFWYRQDPGLGLRLIYFSYDVKMKEKGDIPEGYSVSREKKERFSLILESASTNQTSMYLCASTRTGIYNSPLHFGNGTRLTVT.

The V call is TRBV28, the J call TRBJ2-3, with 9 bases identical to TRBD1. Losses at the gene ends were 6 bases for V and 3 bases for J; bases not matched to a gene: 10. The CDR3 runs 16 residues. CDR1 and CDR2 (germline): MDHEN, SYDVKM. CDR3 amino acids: CASSLTPGQGTDTQYF. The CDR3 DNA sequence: TGTGCCAGCAGCCTTACCCCGGGACAGGGAACAGATACGCAGTATTTT.

The CDR3 region is CASSTRQINEKLFF. In nucleotides, the CDR3 is TGTGCCAGTAGTACTCGACAAATTAATGAAAAACTGTTTTTT. The J gene is TRBJ1-4, the V gene TRBV19; D is uncertain. The CDR3 is made up of 14 amino acids. The V gene lost 4 bases and the J gene lost 4 bases, with 10 bases spanning the gap. CDR1 LNHDA and CDR2 SQIVND come from the germline V gene (reference sequence).

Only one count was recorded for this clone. The CDR3 region is CASSTRAGRPMNTEAFF. CDR3 DNA: TGTGCCAGCAGCACCCGGGCAGGGCGACCGATGAACACTGAAGCTTTCTTT. This chain links TRBV14 with TRBJ1-1; a possible D gene is TRBD1 (5 bases). Looked up from germline, CDR1 is SGHDN and CDR2 is FVKESK. The CDR3 contains 17 residues. V was shortened by 5 bases and J by 0 bases, with 19 bases between the two germline ends. Using reference TRBV14 and TRBJ1-1 for the parts outside the CDR3, the full variable domain is EAGVTQFPSHSVIEKGQTVTLRCDPISGHDNLYWYRRVMGKEIKFLLHFVKESKQDESGMPNNRFLAERTGGTYSTLKVQPAELEDSGVYFCASSTRAGRPMNTEAFFGQGTRLTVV.

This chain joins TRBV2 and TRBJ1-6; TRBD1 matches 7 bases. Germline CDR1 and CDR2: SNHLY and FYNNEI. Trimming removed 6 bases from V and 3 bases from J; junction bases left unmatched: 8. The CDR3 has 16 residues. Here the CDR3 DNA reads TGTGCCAGCAGACCCACAGGGGTCGACTATAATTCACCCCTCCACTTT. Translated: CASRPTGVDYNSPLHF. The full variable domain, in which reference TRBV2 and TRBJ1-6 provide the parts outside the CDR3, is EPEVTQTPSHQVTQMGQEVILRCVPISNHLYFYWYRQILGQKVEFLVSFYNNEISEKSEIFDDQFSVERPDGSNFTLKIRSTKLEDSAMYFCASRPTGVDYNSPLHFGNGTRLTVT.

The CDR3 sequence is CASSIRGASGANVLTF. The CDR3 DNA is TGTGCCAGTAGTATAAGGGGCGCGTCTGGGGCCAACGTCCTGACTTTC. The chain is built from TRBV19 and TRBJ2-6; D is perhaps TRBD1 (5 bases). The CDR3 runs 16 residues. Trimming took 2 bases from V and 1 from J, leaving 9 bases between them. Germline V gives CDR1 LNHDA, CDR2 SQIVND (reference sequence).

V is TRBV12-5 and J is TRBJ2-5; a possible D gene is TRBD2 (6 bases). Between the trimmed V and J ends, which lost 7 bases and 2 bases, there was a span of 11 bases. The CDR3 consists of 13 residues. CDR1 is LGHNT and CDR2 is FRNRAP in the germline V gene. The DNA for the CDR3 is TGTGCTAGTGCCCGGGGGATACAAGAGACCCAGTACTTC. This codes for CASARGIQETQYF.

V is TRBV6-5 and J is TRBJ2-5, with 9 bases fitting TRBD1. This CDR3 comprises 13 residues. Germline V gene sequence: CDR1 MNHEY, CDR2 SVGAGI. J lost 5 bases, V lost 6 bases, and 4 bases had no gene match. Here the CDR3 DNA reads TGTGCCAGCAGCCCCGGACAGGGGGAGACCCAGTACTTC. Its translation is CASSPGQGETQYF.

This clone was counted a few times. CDR3 protein: CASRNSGTGGGTEAFF. The CDR3 DNA reads TGTGCCAGCCGAAACTCCGGGACAGGGGGTGGCACTGAAGCTTTCTTT. The V and J genes are TRBV25-1 and TRBJ1-1; 11 nucleotides match TRBD1. The CDR3 contains 16 residues. Germline CDR1 is MGHDK and CDR2 is SYGVNS. The V segment lost 8 bases and the J segment 4 bases; nucleotides outside the gene matches: 12.